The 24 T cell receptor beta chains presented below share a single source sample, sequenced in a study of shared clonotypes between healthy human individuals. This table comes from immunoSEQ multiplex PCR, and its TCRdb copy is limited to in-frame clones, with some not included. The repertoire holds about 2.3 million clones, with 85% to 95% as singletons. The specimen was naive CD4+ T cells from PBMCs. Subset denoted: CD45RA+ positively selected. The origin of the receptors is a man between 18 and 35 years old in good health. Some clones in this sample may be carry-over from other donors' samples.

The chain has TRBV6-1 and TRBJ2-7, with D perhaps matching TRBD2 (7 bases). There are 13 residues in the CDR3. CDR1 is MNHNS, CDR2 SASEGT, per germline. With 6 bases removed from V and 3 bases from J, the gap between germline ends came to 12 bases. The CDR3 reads CASRGGGGYEQYF. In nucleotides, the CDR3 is TGTGCCAGCAGAGGGGGGGGCGGCTACGAGCAGTACTTC.

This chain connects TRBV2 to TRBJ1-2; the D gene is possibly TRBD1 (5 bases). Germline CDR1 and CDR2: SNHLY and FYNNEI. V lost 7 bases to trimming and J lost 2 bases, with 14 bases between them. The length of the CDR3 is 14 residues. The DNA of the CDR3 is TGTGCCAGCACCCGCCAGGGAACCAACTATGGCTACACCTTC. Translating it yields CASTRQGTNYGYTF.

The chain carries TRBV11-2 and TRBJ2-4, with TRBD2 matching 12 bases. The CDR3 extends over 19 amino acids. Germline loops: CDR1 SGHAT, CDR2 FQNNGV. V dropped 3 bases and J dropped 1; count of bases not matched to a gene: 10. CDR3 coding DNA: TGTGCCAGCAGCTTTAGGCTAGCGGGAGGGTCGGTCGCCAAAAACATTCAGTACTTC. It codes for CASSFRLAGGSVAKNIQYF.

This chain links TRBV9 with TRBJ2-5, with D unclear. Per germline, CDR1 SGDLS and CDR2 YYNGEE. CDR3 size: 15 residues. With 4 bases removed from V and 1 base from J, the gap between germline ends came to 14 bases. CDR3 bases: TGTGCCAGCAGCCCTCCCCCGGTGGGCCAAGAGACCCAGTACTTC. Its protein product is CASSPPPVGQETQYF.

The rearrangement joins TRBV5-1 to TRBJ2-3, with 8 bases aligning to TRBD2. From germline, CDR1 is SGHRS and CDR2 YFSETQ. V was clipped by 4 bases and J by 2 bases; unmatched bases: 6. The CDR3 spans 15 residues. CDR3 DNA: TGCGCCAGCAGCACGGGGACTAGTCTCACAGATACGCAGTATTTT. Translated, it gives CASSTGTSLTDTQYF.

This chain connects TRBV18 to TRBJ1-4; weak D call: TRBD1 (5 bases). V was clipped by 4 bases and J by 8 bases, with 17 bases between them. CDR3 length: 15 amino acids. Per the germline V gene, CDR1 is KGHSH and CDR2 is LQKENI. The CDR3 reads CASSLPGSRGEKLFF. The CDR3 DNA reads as TGTGCCAGCTCACTTCCCGGGAGCCGGGGGGAAAAACTGTTTTTT.

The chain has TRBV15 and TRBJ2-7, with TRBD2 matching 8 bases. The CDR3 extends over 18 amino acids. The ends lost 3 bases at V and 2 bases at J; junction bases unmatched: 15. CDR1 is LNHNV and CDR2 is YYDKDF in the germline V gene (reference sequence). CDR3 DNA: TGTGCCACCAGCAGCCGCGCGAGTGGGCGGGGGGTTACCTACGAGCAGTACTTC. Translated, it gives CATSSRASGRGVTYEQYF.

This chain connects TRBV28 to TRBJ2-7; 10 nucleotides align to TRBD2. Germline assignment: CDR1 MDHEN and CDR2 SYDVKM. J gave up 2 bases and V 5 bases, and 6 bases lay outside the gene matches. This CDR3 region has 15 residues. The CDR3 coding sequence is TGTGCCAGCAGTCTTGGACTAGCGGTTACCTACGAGCAGTACTTC. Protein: CASSLGLAVTYEQYF. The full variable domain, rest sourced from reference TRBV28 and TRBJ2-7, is DVKVTQSSRYLVKRTGEKVFLECVQDMDHENMFWYRQDPGLGLRLIYFSYDVKMKEKGDIPEGYSVSREKKERFSLILESASTNQTSMYLCASSLGLAVTYEQYFGPGTRLTVT.

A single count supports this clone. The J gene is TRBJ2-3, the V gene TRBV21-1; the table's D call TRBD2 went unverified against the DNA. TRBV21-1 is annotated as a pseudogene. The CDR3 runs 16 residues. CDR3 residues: CASSRRGGVAPDTQYF. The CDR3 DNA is TGTGCCAGCAGCCGAAGGGGGGGAGTGGCCCCGGATACGCAGTATTTT.

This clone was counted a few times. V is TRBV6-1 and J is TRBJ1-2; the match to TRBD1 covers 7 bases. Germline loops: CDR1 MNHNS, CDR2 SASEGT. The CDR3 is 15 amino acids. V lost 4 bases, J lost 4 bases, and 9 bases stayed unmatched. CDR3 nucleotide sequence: TGTGCCAGCAGTGGAGGGACAGTCGAAGGCTATGGCTACACCTTC. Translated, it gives CASSGGTVEGYGYTF.

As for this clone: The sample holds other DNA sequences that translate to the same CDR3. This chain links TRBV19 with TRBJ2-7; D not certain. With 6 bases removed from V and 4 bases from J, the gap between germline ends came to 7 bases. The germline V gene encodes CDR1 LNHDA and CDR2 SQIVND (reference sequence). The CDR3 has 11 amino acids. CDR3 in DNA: TGTGCCAGTAGCAATCTTTACGAGCAGTACTTC. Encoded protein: CASSNLYEQYF.

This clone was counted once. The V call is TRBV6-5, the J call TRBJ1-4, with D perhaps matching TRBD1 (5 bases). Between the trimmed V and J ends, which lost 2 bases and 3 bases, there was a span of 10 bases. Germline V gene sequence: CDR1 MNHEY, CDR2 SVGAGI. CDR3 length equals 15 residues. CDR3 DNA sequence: TGTGCCAGCAGTTACACGCAGGGCCCTAATGAAAAACTGTTTTTT. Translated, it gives CASSYTQGPNEKLFF.

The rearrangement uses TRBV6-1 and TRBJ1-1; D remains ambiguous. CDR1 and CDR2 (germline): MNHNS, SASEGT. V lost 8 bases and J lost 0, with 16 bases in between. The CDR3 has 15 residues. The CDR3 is CASHRSRAVNTEAFF. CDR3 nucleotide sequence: TGTGCCAGCCACCGTTCCCGGGCCGTGAACACTGAAGCTTTCTTT.

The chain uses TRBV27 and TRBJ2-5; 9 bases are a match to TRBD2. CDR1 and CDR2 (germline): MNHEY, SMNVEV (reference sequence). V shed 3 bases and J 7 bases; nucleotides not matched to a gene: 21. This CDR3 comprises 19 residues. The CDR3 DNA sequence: TGTGCCAGCAGTTTGGCCGCAGGAGCCCTAGCGGGGCCAGACGGGACCCAGTACTTC. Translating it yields CASSLAAGALAGPDGTQYF.

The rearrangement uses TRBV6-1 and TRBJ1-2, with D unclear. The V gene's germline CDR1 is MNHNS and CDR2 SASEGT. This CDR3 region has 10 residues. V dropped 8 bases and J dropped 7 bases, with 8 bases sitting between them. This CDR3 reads CASRRFGYTF. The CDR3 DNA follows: TGTGCCAGCCGGAGGTTTGGCTACACCTTC.

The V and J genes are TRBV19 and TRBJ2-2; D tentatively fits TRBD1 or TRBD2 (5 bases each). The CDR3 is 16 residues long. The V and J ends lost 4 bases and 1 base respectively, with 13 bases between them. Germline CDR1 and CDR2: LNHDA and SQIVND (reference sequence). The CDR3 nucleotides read TGTGCCAGTAGTACAAACCGGGACGGGAACACCGGGGAGCTGTTTTTT. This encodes CASSTNRDGNTGELFF.

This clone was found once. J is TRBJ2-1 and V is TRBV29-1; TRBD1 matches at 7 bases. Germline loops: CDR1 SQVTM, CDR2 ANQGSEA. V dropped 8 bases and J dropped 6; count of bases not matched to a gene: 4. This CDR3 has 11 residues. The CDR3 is CSSYRGNEQFF. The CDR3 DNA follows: TGCAGCTCCTACAGGGGCAATGAGCAGTTCTTC.

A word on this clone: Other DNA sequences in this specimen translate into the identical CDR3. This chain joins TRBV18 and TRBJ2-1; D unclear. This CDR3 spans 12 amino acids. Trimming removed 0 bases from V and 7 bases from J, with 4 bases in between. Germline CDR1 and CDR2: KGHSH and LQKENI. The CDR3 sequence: CASSPPGNEQFF. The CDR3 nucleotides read TGTGCCAGCTCACCACCAGGTAATGAGCAGTTCTTC.

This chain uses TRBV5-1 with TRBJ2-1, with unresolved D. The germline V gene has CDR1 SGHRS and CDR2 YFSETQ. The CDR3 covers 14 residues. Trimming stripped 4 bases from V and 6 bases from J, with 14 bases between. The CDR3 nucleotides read TGCGCCAGCAGCCCGGTGGACCCCCGCAATGAGCAGTTCTTC. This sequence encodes CASSPVDPRNEQFF.

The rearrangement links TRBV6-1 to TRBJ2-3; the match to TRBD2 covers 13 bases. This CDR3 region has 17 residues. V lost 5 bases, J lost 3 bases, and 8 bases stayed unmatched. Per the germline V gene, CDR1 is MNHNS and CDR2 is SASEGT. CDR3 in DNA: TGTGCCAGCAGTAAAGGACTAGCGGGAGTTAGGACAGATACGCAGTATTTT. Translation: CASSKGLAGVRTDTQYF.

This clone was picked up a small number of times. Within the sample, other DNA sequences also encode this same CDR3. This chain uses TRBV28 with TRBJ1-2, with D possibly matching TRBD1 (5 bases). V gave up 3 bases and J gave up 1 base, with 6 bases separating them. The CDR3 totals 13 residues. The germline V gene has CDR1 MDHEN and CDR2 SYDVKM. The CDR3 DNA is TGTGCCAGCAGTTTGGGGGGTAACTATGGCTACACCTTC. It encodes CASSLGGNYGYTF.

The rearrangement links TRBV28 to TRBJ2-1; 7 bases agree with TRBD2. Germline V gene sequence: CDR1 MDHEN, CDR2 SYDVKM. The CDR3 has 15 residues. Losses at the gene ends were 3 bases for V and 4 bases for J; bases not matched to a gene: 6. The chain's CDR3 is CASSFWREIYNEQFF. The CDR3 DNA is TGTGCCAGCAGTTTCTGGCGGGAGATATACAATGAGCAGTTCTTC.

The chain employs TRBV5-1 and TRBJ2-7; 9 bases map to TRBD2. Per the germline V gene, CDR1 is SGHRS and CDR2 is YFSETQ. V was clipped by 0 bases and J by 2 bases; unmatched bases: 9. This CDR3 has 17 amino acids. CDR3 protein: CASSLALRTSAAYEQYF. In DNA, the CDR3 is TGCGCCAGCAGCTTGGCCCTCCGGACTAGCGCTGCCTACGAGCAGTACTTC.

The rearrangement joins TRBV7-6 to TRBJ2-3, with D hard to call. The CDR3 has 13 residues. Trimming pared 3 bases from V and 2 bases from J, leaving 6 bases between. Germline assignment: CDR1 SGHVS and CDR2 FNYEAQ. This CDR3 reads CASSFSPTDTQYF. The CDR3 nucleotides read TGTGCCAGCAGCTTCTCTCCCACAGATACGCAGTATTTT.